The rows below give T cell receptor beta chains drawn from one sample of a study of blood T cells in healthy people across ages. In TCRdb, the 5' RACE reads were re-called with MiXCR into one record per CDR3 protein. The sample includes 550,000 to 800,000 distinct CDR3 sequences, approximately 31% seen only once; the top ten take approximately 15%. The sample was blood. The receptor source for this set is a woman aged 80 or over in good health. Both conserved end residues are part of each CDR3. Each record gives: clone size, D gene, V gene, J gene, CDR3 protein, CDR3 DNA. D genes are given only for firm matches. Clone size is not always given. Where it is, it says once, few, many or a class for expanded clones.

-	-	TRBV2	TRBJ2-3	CASSELGRTDTQYF	TGTGCCAGCAGTGAGTTGGGTCGGACAGATACGCAGTATTTT
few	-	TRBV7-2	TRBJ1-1	CASSLGGRGGSFEAFF	TGTGCCAGCAGCTTAGGTGGCCGAGGAGGGAGTTTTGAAGCTTTCTTT
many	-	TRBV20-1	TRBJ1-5	CSAKGGPSAPQPQHF	TGCAGTGCTAAGGGGGGGCCCTCCGCCCCCCAGCCCCAGCATTTT
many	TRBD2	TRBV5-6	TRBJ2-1	CASSAGLAGLSSYNEQFF	TGTGCCAGCAGCGCAGGACTAGCGGGGCTTAGCTCCTACAATGAGCAGTTCTTC
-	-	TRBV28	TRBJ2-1	CASSLGQRSSYNEQFF	TGTGCCAGCAGTTTGGGGCAGAGGAGCTCCTACAATGAGCAGTTCTTC
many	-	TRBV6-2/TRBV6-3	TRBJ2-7	CASSQGQRYEQYF	TGTGCCAGCAGCCAGGGACAACGATACGAGCAGTACTTC
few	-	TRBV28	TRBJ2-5	CASSLGSALQAQETQYF	TGTGCCAGCAGTTTAGGCAGCGCACTACAAGCCCAAGAGACCCAGTACTTC
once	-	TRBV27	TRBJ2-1	CASSLSGTGNEQFF	TGTGCCAGCAGTTTGTCAGGGACCGGGAATGAGCAGTTCTTC
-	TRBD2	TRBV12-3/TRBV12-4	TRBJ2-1	CASKSTSGRASDEQFF	TGTGCCAGCAAGTCCACTAGCGGGAGGGCCTCTGATGAGCAGTTCTTC
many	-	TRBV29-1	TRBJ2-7	CSVEGSDYNYEQYF	TGCAGCGTTGAAGGTTCGGACTATAACTACGAGCAGTACTTC
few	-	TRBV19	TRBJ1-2	CASSIPGTTDGYTF	TGTGCCAGTAGTATCCCAGGGACGACGGATGGCTACACCTTC
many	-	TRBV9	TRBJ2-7	CASSVGIGGPYEQYF	TGTGCCAGCAGCGTAGGAATAGGGGGACCCTACGAGCAGTACTTC
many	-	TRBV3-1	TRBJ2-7	CASSQIGGYEQYF	TGTGCCAGCAGCCAAATTGGGGGCTACGAGCAGTACTTC
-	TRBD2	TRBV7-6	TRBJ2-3	CASSSMTSFTDTQYF	TGTGCCAGCAGCTCGATGACTAGCTTCACAGATACGCAGTATTTT
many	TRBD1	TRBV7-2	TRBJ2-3	CASSRDRVGTQYF	TGTGCCAGCAGCCGCGACAGGGTCGGTACGCAGTATTTT
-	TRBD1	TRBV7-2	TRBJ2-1	CASSPEQGAHYNEQFF	TGTGCCAGCAGCCCGGAACAGGGGGCCCACTACAATGAGCAGTTCTTC
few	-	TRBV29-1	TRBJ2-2	CSVSRGASTGELFF	TGCAGCGTTAGCAGGGGAGCGAGCACCGGGGAGCTGTTTTTT
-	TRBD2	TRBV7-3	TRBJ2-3	CASSLIPRGGDTQYF	TGTGCCAGCAGCTTAATCCCCCGGGGGGGAGATACGCAGTATTTT
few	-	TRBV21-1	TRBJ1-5	CASSKVRKESNQPQHF	TGTGCCAGCAGCAAAGTCAGGAAGGAGAGCAATCAGCCCCAGCATTTT
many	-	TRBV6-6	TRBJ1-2	CASSPIPNYGYTF	TGTGCCAGCAGTCCGATTCCAAACTATGGCTACACCTTC
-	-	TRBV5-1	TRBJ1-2	CASSLGVGGSREDYTF	TGCGCCAGCAGCTTGGGGGTTGGCGGATCTCGAGAAGACTACACCTTC
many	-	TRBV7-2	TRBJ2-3	CASSLSGRSTDTQYF	TGTGCCAGCAGCTTAAGTGGCCGAAGCACAGATACGCAGTATTTT
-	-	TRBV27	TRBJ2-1	CASSLGGGQGSNEQFF	TGTGCCAGCAGTTTAGGTGGGGGCCAGGGGAGCAATGAGCAGTTCTTC
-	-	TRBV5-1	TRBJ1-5	CASSLGGQNQPQHF	TGCGCCAGCAGCTTGGGTGGACAGAACCAGCCCCAGCATTTT
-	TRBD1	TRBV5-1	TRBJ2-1	CASNFDRETNEQFF	TGCGCCAGCAACTTTGACAGGGAGACCAATGAGCAGTTCTTC
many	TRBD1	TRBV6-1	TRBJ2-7	CASSEIGQGIYEQYF	TGTGCCAGCAGTGAAATAGGACAGGGGATCTACGAGCAGTACTTC
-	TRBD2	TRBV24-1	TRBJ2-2	CATSDRSGTSATGELFF	TGTGCCACCAGTGATCGGTCCGGGACTAGCGCTACCGGGGAGCTGTTTTTT
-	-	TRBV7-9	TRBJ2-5	CASSPDTQETQYF	TGTGCCAGCAGCCCAGACACCCAAGAGACCCAGTACTTC
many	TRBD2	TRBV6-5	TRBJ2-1	CASSYSNLAGTYNEQFF	TGTGCCAGCAGTTACTCGAATCTAGCGGGGACCTACAATGAGCAGTTCTTC
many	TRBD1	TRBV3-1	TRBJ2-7	CASSQDFSGTGRYEQYF	TGTGCCAGCAGCCAAGACTTCTCCGGGACAGGGCGCTACGAGCAGTACTTC
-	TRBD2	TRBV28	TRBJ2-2	CASSLWTSGTGELFF	TGTGCCAGCAGTTTGTGGACTAGCGGGACCGGGGAGCTGTTTTTT
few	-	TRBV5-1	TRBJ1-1	CASSLGQATGGTEAFF	TGCGCCAGCAGCTTGGGACAGGCCACGGGTGGCACTGAAGCTTTCTTT